These 9 T cell receptor beta chains came from one sample sequenced in a study of beta chain features in type 1 diabetes. General study points: TCRB CDR3 length was moderately but significantly reduced in all four CD4+ subsets of Type 1 diabetes patients.

These receptors lack a known antigen. Investigators reverse transcribed all isolated RNA, so they sequenced expressed TCRB transcripts. Method: immunoSEQ multiplex PCR; TCRdb's copy keeps in-frame clones and lacks some. The table records 400,000 or so clones, roughly 9.8% of them present only once. Source material: central memory CD4+ T cells from blood. The receptors derive from a young man with type 1 diabetes.

In its sample, this clone was seen a few times. This chain connects TRBV5-1 to TRBJ2-7; no clear D. Trimming took off 1 base at V and 7 bases at J, with 12 bases between the two ends. Germline values: CDR1 SGHRS, CDR2 YFSETQ. CDR3 length: 13 residues. The CDR3 spells CASSLPPFGEQYF. In DNA form, the CDR3 reads TGCGCCAGCAGCTTGCCACCCTTCGGAGAGCAGTACTTC.

The CDR3 loop is CASSKRQRASGANVLTF. The CDR3, as DNA: TGTGCCAGCAGCAAAAGACAGCGAGCCTCTGGGGCCAACGTCCTGACTTTC. J is TRBJ2-6 and V is TRBV7-3, with D possibly TRBD1 on 5 matching bases. Trimming left V 5 bases short and J 0 bases short, with 14 bases between. The germline gives CDR1 SGHTA, CDR2 FQGTGA. CDR3 length: 17 amino acids.

This clone has at least ten counts. The chain recombines TRBV7-8 with TRBJ2-1, with unresolved D. This CDR3 has 14 amino acids. The ends were cut back, 0 bases at V and 7 bases at J, with 10 bases in the middle. Looked up from germline, CDR1 is SGHVS and CDR2 is FQNEAQ. This chain's CDR3 is CASSLATTRNEQFF. CDR3 DNA: TGTGCCAGCAGCTTAGCGACGACAAGAAATGAGCAGTTCTTC.

This clone was detected only a few times. This chain links TRBV29-1 with TRBJ1-4, with 9 bases fitting TRBD1. Germline V lookup: CDR1 SQVTM, CDR2 ANQGSEA. The junction had 4 bases not matched to a gene; V was cut back by 3 bases and J by 5 bases. This CDR3 is built from 14 residues. The CDR3 DNA is TGCAGCGTTGAGTTTGGGACAGGGAATGAAAAACTGTTTTTT. Its translation is CSVEFGTGNEKLFF.

With regard to this clone: The same CDR3 can be traced to other DNA sequences in this sample. The CDR3 spells CSVADGIETQYF. Written as DNA, the CDR3 is TGCAGCGTTGCGGACGGAATAGAGACCCAGTACTTC. The chain joins TRBV29-1 to TRBJ2-5; D is unclear. Germline V CDR1 and CDR2: SQVTM, ANQGSEA. V was clipped by 4 bases and J by 4 bases, with 10 bases between them. The CDR3 sequence is 12 residues long.

V is TRBV30 and J is TRBJ1-4, with 7 bases that match TRBD1. Germline lookup yields CDR1 GTSNPN and CDR2 SVGIG (reference sequence). The V gene end was trimmed by 1 base and the J gene end by 7 bases; junction bases not matched to a gene: 6. This CDR3 spans 14 amino acids. The CDR3 DNA is TGTGCCTGGAGTGGCCAGGGGGGGAGTGAAAAACTGTTTTTT. It encodes CAWSGQGGSEKLFF.

This chain uses TRBV4-1 with TRBJ1-2; D possibly corresponds to TRBD1 (6 bases). The CDR3 runs to 15 residues. Trimming left V 1 base short and J 5 bases short, with 14 bases between. Germline V gene sequence: CDR1 MGHRA, CDR2 YSYEKL. In nucleotides, the CDR3 is TGCGCCAGCAGCCAAGCCCAGGGGACCTCATATGGCTACACCTTC. Its protein is CASSQAQGTSYGYTF.

This clone has at least ten counts. J is TRBJ2-7 and V is TRBV14; D uncertain. Germline CDR1 SGHDN, CDR2 FVKESK. The CDR3 runs 15 residues. Trimming left V 0 bases short and J 3 bases short, with 12 bases between. CDR3 nucleotides: TGTGCCAGCAGCCAAGATCTAAGGCAGAGCTACGAGCAGTACTTC. It encodes CASSQDLRQSYEQYF.

This clone was picked up a small number of times. The J gene is TRBJ2-5, the V gene TRBV6-5, with D tentatively TRBD1 or TRBD2 (5 bases each). Looked up from germline, CDR1 is MNHEY and CDR2 is SVGAGI. Trimming took 2 bases from V and 3 from J, leaving 10 bases between them. This CDR3 is 14 amino acids long. The CDR3 DNA reads as TGTGCCAGCAGTTACGGGACGCGAGAAGAGACCCAGTACTTC. As protein: CASSYGTREETQYF.